The rows below give T cell receptor beta chains drawn from one sample of a study of cytomegalovirus exposure and HLA in healthy donors. Produced via immunoSEQ multiplex PCR; TCRdb's table is partial and in-frame only. The table records about 160,000 clones, around 84% of them present only once. The specimen was PBMCs. These receptors came from a man aged 18-30 years in good health and CMV-seronegative. Both conserved end residues are part of each CDR3. Fields, in order: V gene, J gene, D gene, clone size, CDR3 length, CDR3 DNA, CDR3 protein. The D gene is left open where the match is weak. Part of the rows lack a size; the others show once, few, many or a class for expanded clones.

TRBV5-1	TRBJ1-4	NA	NA	13	TGCGCCAGCAGCTACAACAGCGGGGAAAAACTGTTTTTT	CASSYNSGEKLFF
TRBV7-3	TRBJ2-3	TRBD2	NA	16	TGTGCCAGCAGCCTGGCCCCCGGACTAGCTACAGATACGCAGTATTTT	CASSLAPGLATDTQYF
TRBV4-1	TRBJ2-3	NA	NA	15	TGCGCCAGCAGCCAAAGTTATCTGGAGGCAGATACGCAGTATTTT	CASSQSYLEADTQYF
TRBV11-1	TRBJ2-5	NA	NA	13	TGTGCCAGCAGCTTCGGGGAAGCGGAGACCCAGTACTTC	CASSFGEAETQYF
TRBV23-1	TRBJ1-2	NA	few	15	TGCGCCAGCAGTGACTGTACCGGGGGGGAGGGTGGCTACACCTTC	CASSDCTGGEGGYTF
TRBV5-4	TRBJ2-7	NA	NA	12	TGTGCCAGCAGCTTGGATGCCTACGAGCAGTACTTC	CASSLDAYEQYF
TRBV29-1	TRBJ1-1	NA	NA	14	TGCAGCGGTGGAGGAAGCCCGGTCTTCACTGAAGCTTTCTTT	CSGGGSPVFTEAFF
TRBV5-1	TRBJ2-1	NA	NA	14	TGCGCCAGCAGCTTCAAGGGGGGGGGAGATGAGCAGTTCTTC	CASSFKGGGDEQFF
TRBV7-2	TRBJ2-7	NA	NA	14	TGTGCCAGCAGCTTAGCAGAGTCCCTTTGTGAGCAGTACTTC	CASSLAESLCEQYF
TRBV2	TRBJ2-1	NA	NA	13	TGTGCCAGCCGCTCGAGCTCCTACAATGAGCAGTTCTTC	CASRSSSYNEQFF
TRBV15	TRBJ1-2	NA	NA	15	TGTGCCACCAGCAGAGTCGGCAGGGATAACTATGGCTACACCTTC	CATSRVGRDNYGYTF
TRBV7-3	TRBJ2-3	TRBD2	NA	18	TGTGCCAGCAGCTTATCCTCACCCGGGACTAGGAGTAGCGATACGCAGTATTTT	CASSLSSPGTRSSDTQYF
TRBV19	TRBJ1-1	TRBD1	NA	14	TGTGCCAGTAGTAGGGGACAGTGGAACACTGAAGCTTTCTTT	CASSRGQWNTEAFF
TRBV19	TRBJ2-5	TRBD2	few	14	TGTGCCAGTAGTTTGGCGGGGGGGGACGAGACCCAGTACTTC	CASSLAGGDETQYF
TRBV7-9	TRBJ1-2	NA	NA	14	TGTGCCAGCAGCTTGGGGGCGGAGAACTATGGCTACACCTTC	CASSLGAENYGYTF
TRBV6-1	TRBJ2-3	TRBD2	NA	14	TGTGCCAGCACCATGGGGGGGACCCGGGATACGCAGTATTTT	CASTMGGTRDTQYF
TRBV21-1	TRBJ2-1	NA	NA	12	TGTGGCGGGCCCCCCACAGCCAATGAGCAGTTCTTC	CGGPPTANEQFF
TRBV7-9	TRBJ2-2	TRBD2	NA	17	TGTGCCAGCAGCCCCGGGACTAGCGGGAGAAGGGCCGGGGAGCTGTTTTTT	CASSPGTSGRRAGELFF
TRBV9	TRBJ1-1	TRBD1	NA	16	TGTGCCAGCAGCACCCCGGGACAGGGGGTTCGGACTGAAGCTTTCTTT	CASSTPGQGVRTEAFF
TRBV19	TRBJ2-1	TRBD2	NA	13	TGTGCCAGTAGTATTGGGCGGGAGTTTGAGCAGTTCTTC	CASSIGREFEQFF
TRBV6-5	TRBJ1-6	NA	NA	13	TGTGCCAGCAGTTACTCAGCGGGTTCACCCCTCCACTTT	CASSYSAGSPLHF
TRBV6-5	TRBJ1-6	NA	NA	14	TGTGCCAGCAGTTACCCGGGGGGGGGTTCACCCCTCCACTTT	CASSYPGGGSPLHF
TRBV7-9	TRBJ2-5	TRBD1	once	16	TGTGCCAGCAGCTTCCTCGGGGACAGGGCCCAAGAGACCCAGTACTTC	CASSFLGDRAQETQYF
TRBV9	TRBJ2-6	NA	NA	15	TGTGCCAGCAGCGCCGGAGGAGCTGGGGCCAACGTCCTGACTTTC	CASSAGGAGANVLTF
TRBV28	TRBJ2-7	TRBD1	NA	14	TGTGCCAGCAGTTTATTGGGGACAGTGCACGAGCAGTACTTC	CASSLLGTVHEQYF
TRBV28	TRBJ1-2	TRBD1	NA	17	TGTGCCAGCAGTTACCCCCGGGACAGGGGATCGGGGGGCCGCTACACCTTC	CASSYPRDRGSGGRYTF
TRBV6-5	TRBJ2-7	NA	once	15	TGTGCCAGCAGTTACTCGGAACAGCTAACCTACGAGCAGTACTTC	CASSYSEQLTYEQYF
TRBV10-3	TRBJ2-3	NA	NA	17	TGTGCCATCAGTGCTGAGAGGGCGGGCTCTCTAGGGGATACGCAGTATTTT	CAISAERAGSLGDTQYF
TRBV12-1	TRBJ1-5	NA	NA	18	TGTGCCAGCAGCTTCACCTGCGAACCGGGACAGTCGAATCAGCCCCAGCATTTT	CASSFTCEPGQSNQPQHF
TRBV9	TRBJ2-7	TRBD2	NA	15	TGTGCCAGCAGCGCCGGGACTAGCGGAACCTACGAGCAGTACTTC	CASSAGTSGTYEQYF
TRBV15	TRBJ1-4	NA	NA	15	TGTGCCACCAGCAGAGGAGGAGAGTCTAATGAAAAACTGTTTTTT	CATSRGGESNEKLFF
TRBV9	TRBJ2-5	TRBD2	NA	16	TGTGCCAGCAGCGTAGGACTAGCGGGTACTCAAGAGACCCAGTACTTC	CASSVGLAGTQETQYF
TRBV6-6	TRBJ2-3	TRBD2	NA	15	TGTGCCAGCAGCCGCGGGGGACCCAGCACAGATACGCAGTATTTT	CASSRGGPSTDTQYF
TRBV29-1	TRBJ1-6	TRBD1	NA	14	TGCAGCGTTAGATCGGGACAGGACTATTCACCCCTCCACTTT	CSVRSGQDYSPLHF
TRBV27	TRBJ2-3	NA	NA	13	TGTGCCAGCAGTTTATCCGCACAGGGCTGGGAGTATTTT	CASSLSAQGWEYF